Shown below are 3 T cell receptor beta chains from a single sample sequenced in a study of blood T cell repertoires in COVID-19. TCRdb's copy holds only in-frame clones and misses some; the assay was immunoSEQ multiplex PCR. In the table there are about 140,000 clones, around three quarters of which are singletons. The sequenced sample consisted of peripheral blood. These receptors originate from a man in his sixties with acute or convalescent COVID-19.

This clone has only a few counts. The gene calls are TRBV2 and TRBJ1-4, with TRBD1 matching 8 bases. The V gene end was trimmed by 2 bases and the J gene end by 3 bases; junction bases not matched to a gene: 5. Looked up from germline, CDR1 is SNHLY and CDR2 is FYNNEI. The CDR3 sequence is 16 residues long. This chain's CDR3 is CASSEQGAGANEKLFF. CDR3 coding DNA: TGTGCCAGCAGTGAACAGGGGGCCGGAGCTAATGAAAAACTGTTTTTT.

The chain links TRBV5-4 to TRBJ2-7; D is possibly TRBD2 (5 bases). The length of the CDR3 is 14 residues. Trimming pared 0 bases from V and 5 bases from J, leaving 12 bases between. Germline V gene sequence: CDR1 SGHNT, CDR2 YYREEE (reference sequence). The CDR3 spells CASSLVGSKNEQYF. CDR3 in DNA: TGTGCCAGCAGCTTGGTAGGGAGTAAGAACGAGCAGTACTTC.

The chain combines TRBV11-2 with TRBJ2-1, with D possibly matching TRBD2 (7 bases). The CDR3 length is 15 residues. Germline V gene sequence: CDR1 SGHAT, CDR2 FQNNGV. The germline V and J ends were trimmed by 3 bases and 3 bases, with 12 bases remaining between them. This chain's CDR3 is CASSFGLGGYNEQFF. DNA for the CDR3: TGTGCCAGCAGCTTCGGACTAGGGGGCTACAATGAGCAGTTCTTC.